Shown below are 26 T cell receptor beta chains from a single sample sequenced in a study of T-cell reconstitution after alpha-beta-depleted transplantation in children. Unique molecular identifiers were used to barcode this TCRbeta library. One entry per CDR3 protein results from TCRdb running MiXCR on the PCR reads. The sample has 250,000 to 300,000 distinct CDR3 sequences; roughly 12% are singletons. The sample here was peripheral blood, taken 180 days after TCRalphabeta/CD19-depleted stem cell transplant. The receptors were sampled from a male patient aged 2 to 9 who had a stem cell transplant for chronic granulomatous disease, so the T cells may come from the graft donor.

This clonotype was counted at least ten times. The V and J genes are TRBV12-3 or TRBV12-4 and TRBJ1-6, with a weak D call TRBD1 (5 bases). The CDR3 extends over 13 amino acids. V gave up 4 bases and J gave up 10 bases, with 11 bases separating them. The CDR3, as DNA: TGTGCCAGCAGTTCCTCAGGGTCCTCACCCCTCCACTTT. Encoded protein: CASSSSGSSPLHF.

A note on this clonotype: A much larger clone is a single base away; this may be a read error. This chain joins TRBV5-1 and TRBJ1-2; D not certain. CDR1 and CDR2 from the germline V gene are SGHRS and YFSETQ. The CDR3 has 13 amino acids. The V end lost 0 bases, the J end lost 7 bases, and 10 bases lay between the germline ends. The CDR3: CASSLDLTVGYTF. The CDR3 bases are TGCGCCAGCAGCTTGGACCTTACAGTTGGCTACACCTTC. Full variable domain (missing parts from reference TRBV5-1 and TRBJ1-2): KAGVTQTPRYLIKTRGQQVTLSCSPISGHRSVSWYQQTPGQGLQFLFEYFSETQRNKGNFPGRFSGRQFSNSRSEMNVSTLELGDSALYLCASSLDLTVGYTFGSGTRLTVV.

This clonotype was seen ten or more times. CDR3 in amino acids: CAISKQGYEQYF. CDR3 sequence (DNA): TGTGCCATCAGCAAACAGGGTTACGAGCAGTACTTC. The chain joins TRBV10-3 to TRBJ2-7; TRBD1 might be the D (6 bases). The CDR3 extends over 12 amino acids. Trimming took 6 bases from V and 4 from J, leaving 10 bases between them. Per germline, CDR1 ENHRY and CDR2 SYGVKD.

In this sample, this clonotype turned up many times. This chain connects TRBV10-3 to TRBJ1-2, with TRBD1 as a possible D gene (6 bases). The germline gives CDR1 ENHRY, CDR2 SYGVKD. V shed 6 bases and J shed 7 bases, with 15 bases lying between them. This CDR3 region has 13 residues. CDR3 amino acids: CAISLNRERGYTF. As DNA, the CDR3 is TGTGCCATCAGCCTCAACAGGGAGCGTGGCTACACCTTC.

This clonotype was found many times. V and J are TRBV4-3 and TRBJ2-1; 7 bases are a match to TRBD2. The germline V gene encodes CDR1 LGHNA and CDR2 YSLEER. The CDR3 totals 18 residues. The V gene end was trimmed by 1 base and the J gene end by 0 bases; junction bases not matched to a gene: 9. The CDR3 bases are TGCGCCAGCAGCCAAGCAATGCGGGGGTCTAGCTCCTACAATGAGCAGTTCTTC. Translated: CASSQAMRGSSSYNEQFF.

This clonotype appeared many times. The J gene is TRBJ2-1, the V gene TRBV5-1; tentative D call: TRBD2 (5 bases). The CDR3 covers 13 residues. V was shortened by 4 bases and J by 6 bases, with 11 bases between the two germline ends. CDR1 and CDR2 (germline): SGHRS, YFSETQ. The CDR3 bases are TGCGCCAGCAGCACTGGACTGTTCAATGAGCAGTTCTTC. It specifies CASSTGLFNEQFF.

A note on this clonotype: A read error may be the cause here, since a much bigger clone is one base away. The chain combines TRBV12-3 or TRBV12-4 with TRBJ2-1; D could derive from TRBD1 or TRBD2 (5 bases each). The CDR3 totals 15 residues. The V and J ends lost 3 bases and 7 bases respectively, with 16 bases between them. The CDR3 DNA reads as TGTGCCAGCAGTTTCCTGGTGGGGGATAGGAATGAGCAGTTCTTC. Its translation: CASSFLVGDRNEQFF.

This clonotype was observed many times. The rearrangement links TRBV30 to TRBJ2-1; 7 nucleotides agree with TRBD2. Trimming took 0 bases from V and 10 from J; bases not matched to a gene: 6. CDR3 length: 13 residues. CDR1 is GTSNPN and CDR2 is SVGIG in the germline V gene (reference sequence). The CDR3 nucleotides are TGTGCCTGGAGTGTACGGGGGAGGGGAGAGCAGTTCTTC. Its protein product is CAWSVRGRGEQFF.

In its sample, this clonotype was seen once. A much more abundant neighbour one base away suggests this may be a read error. In this CDR3 the conserved last residue, phenylalanine or tryptophan, is missing, so a read error is likely. The chain couples TRBV20-1 to TRBJ2-1, with TRBD2 matching 11 bases. V lost 8 bases, J lost 3 bases, and 12 bases stayed unmatched. CDR3 size: 16 residues. Germline CDR1 reads DFQATT; CDR2 reads SNEGSKA (reference sequence). CDR3 coding DNA: TGCAGTCCCCAAGGCGTAGCGGGAGGGGGCTACAATGAGCAGTTCTTA. Translated: CSPQGVAGGGYNEQFL.

This clonotype was seen many times. The chain uses TRBV5-1 and TRBJ1-4; no firm D call. The CDR3 is 13 residues long. From germline, CDR1 is SGHRS and CDR2 YFSETQ. Trimming shortened V by 2 bases and J by 3 bases, and 5 bases separated the two germline ends. CDR3 in amino acids: CASSFPPNEKLFF. The CDR3 coding sequence is TGCGCCAGCAGCTTCCCGCCTAATGAAAAACTGTTTTTT.

In its sample, this clonotype was seen many times. The chain has TRBV5-1 and TRBJ1-1; D is ambiguous. Germline CDR1 is SGHRS and CDR2 is YFSETQ. The CDR3 covers 14 residues. Trimming removed 2 bases from V and 1 base from J, with 9 bases in between. This CDR3 reads CASSFEGKNTEAFF. CDR3 DNA: TGCGCCAGCAGCTTTGAAGGGAAGAACACTGAAGCTTTCTTT.

The genes are TRBV19 and TRBJ1-1; D uncertain. In germline, CDR1 is LNHDA, CDR2 SQIVND (reference sequence). The V end lost 5 bases, the J end lost 1 base, and 11 bases lay between the germline ends. The CDR3 is 14 amino acids. Here the CDR3 reads CASSPGPANTEAFF. The DNA of the CDR3 is TGTGCCAGTAGTCCTGGACCCGCGAACACTGAAGCTTTCTTT. The whole variable domain, remainder taken from reference TRBV19 and TRBJ1-1, is DGGITQSPKYLFRKEGQNVTLSCEQNLNHDAMYWYRQDPGQGLRLIYYSQIVNDFQKGDIAEGYSVSREKKESFPLTVTSAQKNPTAFYLCASSPGPANTEAFFGQGTRLTVV.

Regarding this clonotype: A much larger clone lies one base from this, so it may be a read error. The rearrangement uses TRBV20-1 and TRBJ1-5; D gene ambiguous. The CDR3 sequence is 14 residues long. Germline loops: CDR1 DFQATT, CDR2 SNEGSKA (reference sequence). The CDR3 coding sequence is TGCAGTGCTAGAGTGGGCGCGGGCAATCATCCCCAGCATTTT. Its protein product is CSARVGAGNHPQHF.

This clonotype was seen repeatedly, ten times or more. The genes are TRBV5-5 and TRBJ1-5; D unclear. The V and J ends lost 4 bases and 7 bases respectively, with 3 bases between them. The germline V gene has CDR1 SGHKS and CDR2 YYEKEE (reference sequence). The CDR3 extends over 10 amino acids. CDR3 sequence: CASSPQPQHF. CDR3 coding DNA: TGTGCCAGCAGCCCCCAGCCCCAGCATTTT.

There are many counts of this clonotype. The J gene is TRBJ1-4, the V gene TRBV20-1; 7 bases align to TRBD1. The germline CDR1 and CDR2 sequences are DFQATT and SNEGSKA (reference sequence). The CDR3 has 14 residues. The trim removed 4 bases at V and 8 bases at J, leaving 10 bases unmatched. The CDR3 sequence is CSATRQGRWEKLFF. In DNA form, the CDR3 reads TGCAGTGCTACGAGACAGGGTCGGTGGGAAAAACTGTTTTTT.

This clonotype was observed a few times. The V call is TRBV4-1, the J call TRBJ2-2; TRBD1 matches at 9 bases. After removal of 0 bases from V and 4 bases from J, the junction contained 9 bases not matched to a gene. The CDR3 runs 18 residues. Germline V lookup: CDR1 MGHRA, CDR2 YSYEKL. The CDR3 region is CASSQDPGGQGFTGELFF. DNA for the CDR3: TGCGCCAGCAGCCAAGATCCCGGCGGACAGGGGTTCACCGGGGAGCTGTTTTTT.

This clonotype was found many times. The chain is built from TRBV6-5 and TRBJ2-1; D may be TRBD2 (6 bases). Germline CDR1 reads MNHEY; CDR2 reads SVGAGI. The CDR3 covers 16 residues. With 6 bases removed from V and 5 bases from J, the gap between germline ends came to 20 bases. In DNA, the CDR3 is TGTGCCAGCAGGGCCCAATGGGGGGAGATGGACAATGAGCAGTTCTTC. Translating it yields CASRAQWGEMDNEQFF.

This clonotype was detected many times. V usage is TRBV20-1 and J usage is TRBJ2-3; TRBD2 might be the D (6 bases). Per the germline V gene, CDR1 is DFQATT and CDR2 is SNEGSKA (reference sequence). This CDR3 has 14 residues. The CDR3 DNA reads TGCGCTGGAGGTCGGCGGGGAAGCACAGATACGCAGTATTTT. This sequence encodes CAGGRRGSTDTQYF.

This clonotype was seen ten or more times. The V call is TRBV5-1, the J call TRBJ2-1, with 11 bases identical to TRBD2. This CDR3 contains 17 residues. After removal of 0 bases from V and 8 bases from J, the junction contained 10 bases not matched to a gene. The germline CDR1 and CDR2 sequences are SGHRS and YFSETQ. The CDR3 coding sequence is TGCGCCAGCAGCTTGGCCCGCACTAGCGGGAGTCCCCATGAGCAGTTCTTC. Translated: CASSLARTSGSPHEQFF.

Only one count was recorded for this clonotype. This rearrangement joins TRBV3-1 to TRBJ2-1; 8 nucleotides align to TRBD2. CDR1 is LGHDT and CDR2 is YNNKEL in the germline V gene (reference sequence). This CDR3 is built from 17 residues. V lost 10 bases to trimming and J lost 7 bases; unmatched junction nucleotides: 21. CDR3 coding DNA: TGTGCCACCTCCCAAGGTCTTAGCGGGACTACAGGAAATGAGCAGTTCTTC. Translating it yields CATSQGLSGTTGNEQFF.

This clonotype came up many times. The chain couples TRBV2 to TRBJ1-1, with TRBD1 matching 12 bases. From germline, CDR1 is SNHLY and CDR2 FYNNEI. The CDR3 is made up of 15 amino acids. Germline trimming cut 7 bases from V and 3 bases from J; bases unmatched to any gene: 6. CDR3 protein: CASTGTGGSDTEAFF. The CDR3 bases are TGTGCCAGCACCGGGACAGGGGGCTCGGACACTGAAGCTTTCTTT.

This clonotype showed up many times. The rearrangement links TRBV6-5 to TRBJ2-2, with no clear D. Germline CDR1 MNHEY, CDR2 SVGAGI. Trimming stripped 0 bases from V and 7 bases from J, with 6 bases between. The CDR3 extends over 13 amino acids. The CDR3 spells CASSYSMGGELFF. The CDR3 bases are TGTGCCAGCAGTTACTCGATGGGCGGGGAGCTGTTTTTT.

This clonotype was seen many times. V usage is TRBV10-3 and J usage is TRBJ1-6; no definite D call. Germline V gene sequence: CDR1 ENHRY, CDR2 SYGVKD. Trimming cost V 2 bases and J 9 bases, with 23 bases left between them. This CDR3 has 18 residues. This CDR3 reads CAISEPQPQHGVGSPLHF. CDR3 in DNA: TGTGCCATCAGTGAGCCCCAACCGCAGCACGGGGTGGGTTCACCCCTCCACTTT.

This clonotype was seen repeatedly, ten times or more. The junction shows a germline mismatch at one end, possibly a read error. The chain carries TRBV18 and TRBJ2-5; D is unresolved. The CDR3 length is 13 residues. Germline CDR1 reads KGHSH; CDR2 reads LQKENI. The CDR3 region has the DNA TGTGCCAGCTCCCCACCGGTTAAAGAGACCCAGTACTTC. Translating it yields CASSPPVKETQYF. The whole variable domain, remainder taken from reference TRBV18 and TRBJ2-5, is NAGVMQNPRHLVRRRGQEARLRCSPMKGHSHVYWYRQLPEEGLKFMVYLQKENIIDESGMPKERFSAEFPKEGPSILRIQQVVRGDSAAYFCASSPPVKETQYFGPGTRLLVL.

In its sample, this clonotype was seen many times. The chain carries TRBV6-5 and TRBJ2-1; D gene unclear. Germline CDR1 is MNHEY and CDR2 is SVGAGI. The CDR3 extends over 16 amino acids. V dropped 2 bases and J dropped 2 bases, with 13 bases sitting between them. The CDR3: CASSYQASNAYNEQFF. CDR3 nucleotide sequence: TGTGCCAGCAGTTACCAAGCTAGTAACGCCTACAATGAGCAGTTCTTC.

Comment on this clonotype: This may stem from a read error, because a much larger clone lies one nucleotide away. The J gene is TRBJ2-7, the V gene TRBV29-1, with a tentative D call TRBD2 (5 bases). Germline CDR1 and CDR2: SQVTM and ANQGSEA. The CDR3 is 14 amino acids. The chain's CDR3 is CSVESRNRGGEQSF. The DNA for the CDR3 is TGCAGCGTTGAGAGCCGGAACAGAGGTGGGGAGCAGTCCTTC.